This T cell receptor beta chain was captured in a study of blood T cell repertoires in COVID-19. Study background: Sites in the United States, Italy and Spain provided acute and convalescent COVID-19 samples. PBMCs, B-cell-depleted T cells, or T cells provided the cDNA or gDNA that made up the material.

Per the original methods: Estimation of nucleated cell counts was performed using reference gene primer amplification. Measured with immunoSEQ multiplex PCR; TCRdb has only the in-frame clones, and not every one. For V, J and clone size, that table is used; D and trimming come from the DNA. Among more than 85,000 clones listed, more than 75% were seen once. This clone was recorded once. The V gene's germline CDR1 is LNHDA and CDR2 SQIVND (reference sequence). V shed 5 bases, J shed 0 bases, and the junction held 4 bases outside the gene matches. The CDR3 is 15 amino acids. Sequenced input: peripheral blood. The source of this sequence is a woman aged 45 to 65 with acute or convalescent COVID-19. This chain connects TRBV19 to TRBJ2-1, with 7 bases aligning to TRBD2. The CDR3 is CASSPAGSSYNEQFF. DNA for the CDR3: TGTGCCAGTAGTCCAGCGGGGAGCTCCTACAATGAGCAGTTCTTC.